The clone carrying this T cell receptor (beta chain) was detected ten times or more. The V gene's germline CDR1 is SGHRS and CDR2 YFSETQ. The CDR3 covers 14 residues. V gave up 6 bases and J gave up 1 base, with 12 bases separating them. Sequencing libraries for TCR beta were prepared with iRepertoire HTBI primers and Arm-PCR of CDR3 regions. TCRdb itself ran the multiplex PCR reads through MiXCR, one entry per CDR3 protein. The sample has 250,000 to 300,000 distinct CDR3 sequences, about 18% seen once; the top ten hold approximately 15%. The data are from a study of regulatory T cells in long-lasting Graves disease. The sample's time point: newly diagnosed GD, antithyroid drugs for less than 3 months. Generation of the TCR library employed RNA extracted from PBMCs. The same specimen was also included in a second study, on T cells in Graves' hyperthyroidism and ophthalmopathy.

This TCR came from a woman between 25 and 40 years old with Graves disease. The gene calls are TRBV5-1 and TRBJ2-3, with D tentatively TRBD1 (5 bases). The source material was peripheral blood mononuclear cells (PBMCs), sampled at new diagnosis, from a patient treated with antithyroid drugs. CDR3 in DNA: TGCGCCAGCACCGAGCTAGGGGGCACAGATACGCAGTATTTT. Translation: CASTELGGTDTQYF.